This T cell receptor (beta chain) was retrieved from a study of T-cell memory formation after mild COVID-19. Study results and limitations: Day 15 to 85 contractors were CD4/CD8 balanced; later expanders leaned CD4+.

The trim removed 3 bases at V and 0 bases at J, leaving 7 bases unmatched. There are 17 residues in the CDR3. CDR1 is DFQATT, CDR2 SNEGSKA, per germline (reference sequence). This clonotype was detected only a few times. Its target is unknown. With constant-segment primers, 5'RACE yielded cDNA libraries of TCR alpha and TCR beta that carried sample barcodes and UMIs. One entry per CDR3 protein, called by TCRdb with MiXCR from the 5' RACE reads. Of about 200,000 distinct CDR3 sequences in the sample, approximately 10% were seen once. The sample taken for sequencing was PBMCs or a T cell subset sorted from them (not recorded which). The chain is built from TRBV20-1 and TRBJ2-3, with 12 positions matching TRBD2. This sequence originates from a man younger than 30 who had mild COVID-19 (a few samples of this study predate the infection). Cell type and time point are not known. This CDR3 reads CSARFLAGGPSTDTQYF. The CDR3, as DNA: TGCAGTGCTAGGTTTCTAGCGGGGGGGCCCAGCACAGATACGCAGTATTTT.